Listed below are T cell receptor beta chains from one sample, sequenced in a study of cytomegalovirus exposure and HLA in healthy donors. Sequencing used immunoSEQ multiplex PCR; TCRdb keeps in-frame clones, though not all of them. Among approximately 170,000 clones listed, roughly 80% were seen once. Sample: PBMCs. These receptors were obtained from a male donor in good health and CMV-seronegative. CDR3s include the opening cysteine and the closing phenylalanine or tryptophan. A D gene is named only where the DNA matches it firmly. Clone size appears in some rows only: once, few, many, or a class for an expanded clone.

>NA|TRBJ2-2|NA|TRBV5-4
TGTGCCAGCAGCTTGGCCGGCGGAGAGAACACCGGGGAGCTGTTTTTT
CASSLAGGENTGELFF
>NA|TRBJ1-2|TRBD1|TRBV19
TGTGCCAGTAGTACGGGACAGGTATTGACCAACTATGGCTACACCTTC
CASSTGQVLTNYGYTF
>once|TRBJ2-1|TRBD2|TRBV2
TGTGCCAGCAGTAGGCTAGCGGGGGAGGGTTCCTACAATGAGCAGTTCTTC
CASSRLAGEGSYNEQFF
>NA|TRBJ2-3|TRBD2|TRBV6-1
TGTGCCAGCAGCCAGACTAGCGGGGGGCCCGATACGCAGTATTTT
CASSQTSGGPDTQYF
>once|TRBJ2-5|NA|TRBV4-1
TGCGCCAGCAGCCGCCCAGGGGGGCAAGAGACCCAGTACTTC
CASSRPGGQETQYF
>once|TRBJ1-2|TRBD1|TRBV19
TGTGCCAGTAGTATGGAACAGGGGGTATCTGGCTACACCTTC
CASSMEQGVSGYTF
>NA|TRBJ1-5|NA|TRBV9
TGTGCCAGCAGCCCGACAGGATTTAGCAATCAGCCCCAGCATTTT
CASSPTGFSNQPQHF
>once|TRBJ2-5|NA|TRBV6-5
TGTGCCAGCAGTCCCCTACAGGGTTTCGGGGAGACCCAGTACTTC
CASSPLQGFGETQYF
>NA|TRBJ1-2|NA|TRBV11-1
TGTGCCAGCAGCTTAATTGCAGGGCGGTCCGGCTACACCTTC
CASSLIAGRSGYTF
>once|TRBJ1-1|NA|TRBV6-1
TGTGCCAGCACCGAGACCCGATCAAGGGGCTCTGAAGCTTTCTTT
CASTETRSRGSEAFF
>NA|TRBJ1-3|NA|TRBV4-1
TGCGCCAGCAGAAAGACATCTTCCGAAACCATATATTTT
CASRKTSSETIYF
>NA|TRBJ1-1|TRBD1|TRBV6-1
TGTGCCAGCAACAGATTGACAGGGGGCAAGACTGAAGCTTTCTTT
CASNRLTGGKTEAFF
>NA|TRBJ2-7|NA|TRBV5-6
TGTGCCAGCAGCTTGTTGGACAGCCTTTACGAGCAGTACTTC
CASSLLDSLYEQYF
>NA|TRBJ2-7|NA|TRBV6-5
TGTGCCAGCAGTTACGCGGCAGGGGAACCCTACGAGCAGTACTTC
CASSYAAGEPYEQYF
>NA|TRBJ1-1|TRBD1|TRBV10-1
TGCGCCAGCAGTGATTCCAGGGGGGTAAAGACTGAAGCTTTCTTT
CASSDSRGVKTEAFF
>NA|TRBJ2-3|TRBD1|TRBV5-1
TGCGCCAGCAGCTTGGCCAGGACAGGCAGCACAGATACGCAGTATTTT
CASSLARTGSTDTQYF
>NA|TRBJ2-4|NA|TRBV6-5
TGTGCCAGCAGTTACTCAGGAAGCCGGCAGGACATTCAGTACTTC
CASSYSGSRQDIQYF
>NA|TRBJ1-1|NA|TRBV6-1
TGTGCCAGCAGTAAATGGACACAGAACACTGAAGCTTTCTTT
CASSKWTQNTEAFF
>few|TRBJ1-1|NA|TRBV30
TGTGCCTGGAGAGGACAGACGAACACTGAAGCTTTCTTT
CAWRGQTNTEAFF
>NA|TRBJ2-5|TRBD1|TRBV27
TGTGCCAGCAGTACCACAGGGGACCAAGAGACCCAGTACTTC
CASSTTGDQETQYF
>few|TRBJ1-5|TRBD1|TRBV7-9
TGTGCCAGCAGCTTTTCCGGGACAGGGGTAAATCAGCCCCAGCATTTT
CASSFSGTGVNQPQHF
>NA|TRBJ2-2|NA|TRBV13
TGTGCCAGCAGCTTCAGGGTTGACACCGGGGAGCTGTTTTTT
CASSFRVDTGELFF